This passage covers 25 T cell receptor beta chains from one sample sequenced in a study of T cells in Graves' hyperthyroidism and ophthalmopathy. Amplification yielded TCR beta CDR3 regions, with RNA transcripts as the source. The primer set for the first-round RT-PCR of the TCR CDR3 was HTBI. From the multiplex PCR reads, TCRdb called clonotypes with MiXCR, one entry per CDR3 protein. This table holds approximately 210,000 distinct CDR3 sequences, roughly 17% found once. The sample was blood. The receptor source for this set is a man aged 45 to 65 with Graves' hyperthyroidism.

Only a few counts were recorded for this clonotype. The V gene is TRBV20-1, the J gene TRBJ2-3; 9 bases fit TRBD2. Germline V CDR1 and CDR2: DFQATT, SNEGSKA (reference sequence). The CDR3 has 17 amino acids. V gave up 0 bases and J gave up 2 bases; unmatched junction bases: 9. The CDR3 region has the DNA TGCAGTGCTAGAGATGCGGCTAGCGGGATGGCCACAGATACGCAGTATTTT. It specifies CSARDAASGMATDTQYF.

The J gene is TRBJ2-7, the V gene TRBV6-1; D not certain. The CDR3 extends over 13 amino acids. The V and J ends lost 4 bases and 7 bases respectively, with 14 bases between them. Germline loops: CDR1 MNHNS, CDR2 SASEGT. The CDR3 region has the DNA TGTGCCAGCAGTGCGGGCCCGACCGGAGAGCAGTACTTC. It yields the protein CASSAGPTGEQYF.

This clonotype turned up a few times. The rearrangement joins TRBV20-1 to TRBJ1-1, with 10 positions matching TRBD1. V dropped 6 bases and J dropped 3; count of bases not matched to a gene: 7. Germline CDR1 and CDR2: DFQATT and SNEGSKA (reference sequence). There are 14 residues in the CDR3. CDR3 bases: TGCAGTGCACAATCCGGGACAGGGGACACTGAAGCTTTCTTT. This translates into CSAQSGTGDTEAFF.

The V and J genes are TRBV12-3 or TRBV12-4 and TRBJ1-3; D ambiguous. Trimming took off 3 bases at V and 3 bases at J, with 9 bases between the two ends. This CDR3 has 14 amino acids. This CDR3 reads CASSFQVNGNTIYF. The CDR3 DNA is TGTGCCAGCAGTTTCCAGGTTAATGGAAACACCATATATTTT.

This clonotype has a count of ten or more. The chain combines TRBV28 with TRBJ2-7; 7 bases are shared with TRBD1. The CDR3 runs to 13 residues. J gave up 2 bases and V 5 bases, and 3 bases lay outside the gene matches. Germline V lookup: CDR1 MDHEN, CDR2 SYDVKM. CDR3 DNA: TGTGCCAGCAGTGGCACAGGGGCCTACGAGCAGTACTTC. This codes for CASSGTGAYEQYF.

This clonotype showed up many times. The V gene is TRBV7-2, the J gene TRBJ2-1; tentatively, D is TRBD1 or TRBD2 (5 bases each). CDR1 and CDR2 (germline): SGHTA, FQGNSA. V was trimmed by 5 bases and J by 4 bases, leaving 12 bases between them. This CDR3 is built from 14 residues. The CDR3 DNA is TGTGCCAGCAGCAACCCGGGACCGTACAATGAGCAGTTCTTC. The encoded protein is CASSNPGPYNEQFF.

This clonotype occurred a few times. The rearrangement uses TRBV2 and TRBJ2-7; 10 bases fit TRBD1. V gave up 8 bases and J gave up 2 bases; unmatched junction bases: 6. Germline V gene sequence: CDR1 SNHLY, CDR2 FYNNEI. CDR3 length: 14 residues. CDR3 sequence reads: CASAGTGDPYEQYF. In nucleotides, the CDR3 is TGTGCCAGCGCCGGGACAGGGGATCCCTACGAGCAGTACTTC. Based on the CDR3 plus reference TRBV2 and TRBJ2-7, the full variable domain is EPEVTQTPSHQVTQMGQEVILRCVPISNHLYFYWYRQILGQKVEFLVSFYNNEISEKSEIFDDQFSVERPDGSNFTLKIRSTKLEDSAMYFCASAGTGDPYEQYFGPGTRLTVT.

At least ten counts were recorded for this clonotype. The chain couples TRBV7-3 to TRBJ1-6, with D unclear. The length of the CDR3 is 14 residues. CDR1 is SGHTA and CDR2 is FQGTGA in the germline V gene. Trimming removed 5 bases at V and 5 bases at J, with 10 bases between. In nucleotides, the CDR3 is TGTGCCAGCAGCCCCCGGTGGGATAATTCACCCCTCCACTTT. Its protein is CASSPRWDNSPLHF.

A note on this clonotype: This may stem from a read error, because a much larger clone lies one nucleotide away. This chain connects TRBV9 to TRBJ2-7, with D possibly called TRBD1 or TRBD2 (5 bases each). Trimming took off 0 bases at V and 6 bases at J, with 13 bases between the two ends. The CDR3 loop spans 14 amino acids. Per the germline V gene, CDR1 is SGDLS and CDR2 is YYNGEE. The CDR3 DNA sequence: TGTGCCAGCAGCGTAGGGGGGATGGGCTGCGAGCAGTACTTC. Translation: CASSVGGMGCEQYF.

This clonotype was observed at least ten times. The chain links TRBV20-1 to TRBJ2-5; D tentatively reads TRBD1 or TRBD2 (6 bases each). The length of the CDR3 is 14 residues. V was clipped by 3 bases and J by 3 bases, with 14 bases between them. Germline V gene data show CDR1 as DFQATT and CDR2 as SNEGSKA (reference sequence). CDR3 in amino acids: CSASGGQEEETQYF. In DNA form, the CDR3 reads TGCAGTGCTAGCGGGGGACAAGAAGAAGAGACCCAGTACTTC.

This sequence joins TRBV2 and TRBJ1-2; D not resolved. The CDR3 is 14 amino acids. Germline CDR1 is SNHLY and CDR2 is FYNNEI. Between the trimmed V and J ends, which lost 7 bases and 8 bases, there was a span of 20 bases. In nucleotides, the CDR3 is TGTGCCAGCAAACCCGGGCGTAAAATCCCGGGCTACACCTTC. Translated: CASKPGRKIPGYTF. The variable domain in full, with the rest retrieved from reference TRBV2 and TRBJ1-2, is EPEVTQTPSHQVTQMGQEVILRCVPISNHLYFYWYRQILGQKVEFLVSFYNNEISEKSEIFDDQFSVERPDGSNFTLKIRSTKLEDSAMYFCASKPGRKIPGYTFGSGTRLTVV.

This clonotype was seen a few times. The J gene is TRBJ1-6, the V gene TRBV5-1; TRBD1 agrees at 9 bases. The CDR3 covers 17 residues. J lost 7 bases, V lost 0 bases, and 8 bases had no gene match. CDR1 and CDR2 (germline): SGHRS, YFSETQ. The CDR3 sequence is CASSLAPAGQGNSPLHF. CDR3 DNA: TGCGCCAGCAGCTTGGCCCCCGCGGGACAGGGAAATTCACCCCTCCACTTT.

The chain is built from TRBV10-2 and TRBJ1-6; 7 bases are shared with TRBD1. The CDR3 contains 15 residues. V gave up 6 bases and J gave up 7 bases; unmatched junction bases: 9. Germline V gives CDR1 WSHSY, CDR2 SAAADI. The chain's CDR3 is CASRTTGQRNSPLHF. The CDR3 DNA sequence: TGCGCCAGCAGGACCACGGGACAGAGAAATTCACCCCTCCACTTT.

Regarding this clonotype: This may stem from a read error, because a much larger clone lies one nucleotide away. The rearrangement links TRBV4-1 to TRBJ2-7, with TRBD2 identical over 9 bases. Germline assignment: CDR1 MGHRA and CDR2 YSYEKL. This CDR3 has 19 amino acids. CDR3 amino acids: CARSQPPGLASERVYEQYF. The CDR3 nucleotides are TGCGCCAGGAGCCAACCTCCGGGACTAGCCTCAGAGCGGGTCTACGAGCAGTACTTC.

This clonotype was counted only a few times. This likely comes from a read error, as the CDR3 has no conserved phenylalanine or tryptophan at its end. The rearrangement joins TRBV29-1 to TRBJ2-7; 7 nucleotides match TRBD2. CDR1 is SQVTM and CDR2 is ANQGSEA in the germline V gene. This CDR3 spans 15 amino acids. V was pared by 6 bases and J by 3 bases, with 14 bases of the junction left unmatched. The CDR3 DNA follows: TGCAGCGTACCCGGCCCCCGGGGAGGGGACTACGAGCAGTACCTC. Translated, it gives CSVPGPRGGDYEQYL.

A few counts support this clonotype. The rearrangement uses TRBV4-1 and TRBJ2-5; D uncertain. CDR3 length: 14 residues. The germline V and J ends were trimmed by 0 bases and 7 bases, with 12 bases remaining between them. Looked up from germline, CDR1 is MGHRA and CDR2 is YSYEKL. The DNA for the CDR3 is TGCGCCAGCAGCCAAGATCTGGTGGACGGGACCCAGTACTTC. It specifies CASSQDLVDGTQYF.

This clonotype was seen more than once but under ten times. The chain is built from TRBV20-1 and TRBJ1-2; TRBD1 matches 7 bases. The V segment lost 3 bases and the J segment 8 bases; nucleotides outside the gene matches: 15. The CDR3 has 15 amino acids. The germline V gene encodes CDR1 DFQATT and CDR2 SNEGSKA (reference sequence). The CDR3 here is CSARELGQPFLGYTF. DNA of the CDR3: TGCAGTGCTAGGGAGTTGGGACAGCCCTTTTTAGGCTACACCTTC.

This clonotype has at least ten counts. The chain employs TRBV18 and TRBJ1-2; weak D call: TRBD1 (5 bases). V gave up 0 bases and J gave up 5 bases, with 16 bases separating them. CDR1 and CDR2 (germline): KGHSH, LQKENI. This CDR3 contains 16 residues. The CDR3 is CASSPPEGPRGYGYTF. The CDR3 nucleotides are TGTGCCAGCTCACCACCGGAGGGGCCGCGCGGGTATGGCTACACCTTC.

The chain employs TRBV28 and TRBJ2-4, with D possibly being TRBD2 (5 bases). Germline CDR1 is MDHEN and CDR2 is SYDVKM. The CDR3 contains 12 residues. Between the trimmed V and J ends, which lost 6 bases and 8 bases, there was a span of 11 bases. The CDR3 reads CASSAGYDIQYF. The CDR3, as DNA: TGTGCCAGCAGCGCGGGTTATGACATTCAGTACTTC.

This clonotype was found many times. The CDR3 protein is CASSHRASTEKLFF. CDR3 nucleotide sequence: TGTGCCAGCAGCCACCGCGCATCAACTGAAAAACTGTTTTTT. The chain uses TRBV3-1 and TRBJ1-4, with D unresolved. Per the germline V gene, CDR1 is LGHDT and CDR2 is YNNKEL (reference sequence). Trimming pared 3 bases from V and 7 bases from J, leaving 12 bases between. The CDR3 loop spans 14 amino acids.

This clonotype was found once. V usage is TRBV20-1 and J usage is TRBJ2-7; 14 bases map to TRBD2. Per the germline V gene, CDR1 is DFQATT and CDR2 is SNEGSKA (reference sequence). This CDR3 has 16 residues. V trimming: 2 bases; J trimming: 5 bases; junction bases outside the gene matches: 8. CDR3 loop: CSARPPGLAGVNEQYF. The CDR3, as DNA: TGCAGTGCTAGACCTCCGGGACTAGCGGGAGTGAACGAGCAGTACTTC.

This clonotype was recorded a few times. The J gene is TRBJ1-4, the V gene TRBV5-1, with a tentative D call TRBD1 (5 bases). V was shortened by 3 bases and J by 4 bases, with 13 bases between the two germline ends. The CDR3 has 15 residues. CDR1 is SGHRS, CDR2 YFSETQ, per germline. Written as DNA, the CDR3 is TGCGCCAGCAGCTCAGGGACCACATTTAATGAAAAACTGTTTTTT. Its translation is CASSSGTTFNEKLFF.

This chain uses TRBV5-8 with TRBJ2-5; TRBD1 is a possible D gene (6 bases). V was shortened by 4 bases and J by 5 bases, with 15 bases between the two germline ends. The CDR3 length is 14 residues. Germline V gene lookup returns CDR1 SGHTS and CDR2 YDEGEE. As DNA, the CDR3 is TGTGCCAGCAGCCCTTTGGGGGCTCGGGAGACCCAGTACTTC. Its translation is CASSPLGARETQYF.

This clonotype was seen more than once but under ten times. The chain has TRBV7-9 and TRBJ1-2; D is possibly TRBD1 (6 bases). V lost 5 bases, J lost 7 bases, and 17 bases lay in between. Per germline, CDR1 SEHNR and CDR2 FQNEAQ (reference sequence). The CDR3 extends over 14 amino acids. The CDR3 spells CASSLGTSVGGYTF. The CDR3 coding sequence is TGTGCCAGCAGCCTAGGGACATCCGTCGGTGGCTACACCTTC.

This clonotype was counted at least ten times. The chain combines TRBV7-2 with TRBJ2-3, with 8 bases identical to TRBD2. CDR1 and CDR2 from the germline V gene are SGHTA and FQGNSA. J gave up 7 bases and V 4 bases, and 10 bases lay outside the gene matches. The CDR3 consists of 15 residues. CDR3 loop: CASSSDRTSYHTQYF. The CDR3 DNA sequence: TGTGCCAGCAGCTCCGATAGGACTAGCTACCATACGCAGTATTTT. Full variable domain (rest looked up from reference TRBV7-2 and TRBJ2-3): GAGVSQSPSNKVTEKGKDVELRCDPISGHTALYWYRQSLGQGLEFLIYFQGNSAPDKSGLPSDRFSAERTGGSVSTLTIQRTQQEDSAVYLCASSSDRTSYHTQYFGPGTRLTVL.